This is a list of T cell receptor beta chains from one sample in a study of tumor and adjacent non-tumor tissue in lung cancer. TCRdb re-derived calls from the multiplex PCR reads in MiXCR, one entry per CDR3 protein. The sample records approximately 110,000 distinct CDR3 sequences, roughly 80% being singletons. The sample comprised lung tumor tissue. Source of these receptors: a woman aged 55-70 years with non-small cell lung cancer. Both conserved end residues are part of each CDR3. D genes are given only for firm matches. Not all rows give a size; the values are once, few, many and, for expanded clones, a class.

J gene: TRBJ1-5; D gene: TRBD1; V gene: TRBV12-3/TRBV12-4; clone size: -; CDR3 protein: CASSTTGSIQPQHF; CDR3 DNA: TGTGCCAGCAGTACGACAGGGAGTATTCAGCCCCAGCATTTT
J gene: TRBJ2-7; D gene: -; V gene: TRBV4-3; clone size: once; CDR3 protein: CASSQGFQGYTYEQYF; CDR3 DNA: TGCGCGAGCAGCCAAGGTTTCCAGGGATATACCTACGAGCAGTACTTC
J gene: TRBJ2-2; D gene: TRBD1; V gene: TRBV11-3; clone size: -; CDR3 protein: CASSPTGARIGELFF; CDR3 DNA: TGTGCCAGCAGCCCGACAGGGGCCCGGATCGGGGAGCTGTTTTTT
J gene: TRBJ2-2; D gene: TRBD1; V gene: TRBV11-3; clone size: -; CDR3 protein: CASIPGTGVTGEPFF; CDR3 DNA: TGTGCCAGCATCCCCGGGACAGGGGTCACCGGGGAACCGTTTTTT
J gene: TRBJ2-7; D gene: -; V gene: TRBV20-1; clone size: -; CDR3 protein: CSARMPTLTGSYEQYF; CDR3 DNA: TGCAGTGCTAGAATGCCCACCCTTACGGGCTCTTACGAGCAGTACTTC
J gene: TRBJ1-1; D gene: -; V gene: TRBV12-3/TRBV12-4; clone size: once; CDR3 protein: CVSSWEQNTEAFF; CDR3 DNA: TGTGTCAGCAGCTGGGAACAAAACACTGAAGCTTTCTTT
J gene: TRBJ2-7; D gene: -; V gene: TRBV11-2; clone size: -; CDR3 protein: CVSSISGSEQYF; CDR3 DNA: TGTGTTAGCAGCATATCCGGCTCCGAGCAGTACTTC
J gene: TRBJ2-2; D gene: -; V gene: TRBV20-1; clone size: -; CDR3 protein: CSARSITGELSF; CDR3 DNA: TGCAGTGCTAGATCAATCACCGGGGAGCTGTCTTTT
J gene: TRBJ1-1; D gene: -; V gene: TRBV15; clone size: -; CDR3 protein: CATSRDFTGTEAFF; CDR3 DNA: TGTGCCACCAGCAGAGACTTTACAGGGACTGAAGCTTTCTTT
J gene: TRBJ2-3; D gene: -; V gene: TRBV7-2; clone size: -; CDR3 protein: CASGLGRGPEDTQYF; CDR3 DNA: TGTGCCAGCGGCTTAGGGAGGGGGCCGGAAGATACGCAGTATTTT
J gene: TRBJ1-6; D gene: TRBD1; V gene: TRBV6-5; clone size: -; CDR3 protein: CASVQTGGSYNPPLRF; CDR3 DNA: TGTGCCAGCGTCCAGACAGGGGGGTCCTATAATCCACCCCTCCGCTTT
J gene: TRBJ1-5; D gene: -; V gene: TRBV4-3; clone size: many; CDR3 protein: CASSQRQNQPQHF; CDR3 DNA: TGCGCCAGCAGCCAACGACAGAATCAGCCCCAGCATTTT
J gene: TRBJ2-1; D gene: -; V gene: TRBV4-2; clone size: many; CDR3 protein: CASTKGVAGGEQFF; CDR3 DNA: TGTGCCAGCACTAAAGGGGTGGCCGGGGGTGAGCAGTTCTTC
J gene: TRBJ1-6; D gene: -; V gene: TRBV5-6; clone size: many; CDR3 protein: CASSPPGANLNSPLHF; CDR3 DNA: TGTGCCAGCAGCCCGCCGGGGGCAAACCTTAATTCACCCCTCCACTTT
J gene: TRBJ2-7; D gene: TRBD2; V gene: TRBV20-1; clone size: many; CDR3 protein: CSASRLADPIEQYF; CDR3 DNA: TGCAGTGCTAGTCGGCTAGCGGACCCCATAGAGCAGTACTTC
J gene: TRBJ2-3; D gene: -; V gene: TRBV28; clone size: many; CDR3 protein: CASSNLLGDTQYF; CDR3 DNA: TGTGCCAGCAGTAACCTCTTAGGGGATACGCAGTATTTT
J gene: TRBJ2-1; D gene: TRBD2; V gene: TRBV20-1; clone size: -; CDR3 protein: CSARDFGTSGGKSSYNEQFF; CDR3 DNA: TGCAGTGCTAGAGATTTCGGGACTAGCGGTGGGAAAAGCTCCTACAATGAGCAGTTCTTC
J gene: TRBJ2-3; D gene: -; V gene: TRBV28; clone size: once; CDR3 protein: CASSQQEVLQPQYF; CDR3 DNA: TGTGCCAGCAGTCAACAGGAGGTCCTCCAACCGCAGTATTTT
J gene: TRBJ1-1; D gene: -; V gene: TRBV14; clone size: -; CDR3 protein: CASIRDGTNTEAFF; CDR3 DNA: TGTGCCAGCATCCGCGATGGGACGAACACTGAAGCTTTCTTT
J gene: TRBJ2-3; D gene: TRBD2; V gene: TRBV6-2/TRBV6-3; clone size: -; CDR3 protein: CASRHTGRGGRRDTQYF; CDR3 DNA: TGTGCCAGCAGACACACGGGACGGGGGGGCCGCAGGGATACGCAGTATTTT
J gene: TRBJ1-2; D gene: -; V gene: TRBV2; clone size: once; CDR3 protein: CASSEFPGDTAGYTF; CDR3 DNA: TGTGCCAGCAGTGAATTTCCCGGGGACACGGCCGGCTACACCTTC
J gene: TRBJ2-1; D gene: -; V gene: TRBV5-1; clone size: -; CDR3 protein: CASSLGGPSVNEQFF; CDR3 DNA: TGCGCCAGCAGCTTGGGAGGCCCTAGCGTCAATGAGCAGTTCTTC
J gene: TRBJ1-1; D gene: -; V gene: TRBV4-2; clone size: -; CDR3 protein: CASSPPGRVTDAFF; CDR3 DNA: TGTGCCAGCAGTCCTCCTGGCAGGGTCACTGATGCTTTCTTT
J gene: TRBJ2-3; D gene: TRBD2; V gene: TRBV6-1; clone size: -; CDR3 protein: CAKRGGGLGTDTQYF; CDR3 DNA: TGTGCCAAGAGGGGAGGGGGACTAGGCACAGATACGCAGTATTTT
J gene: TRBJ2-6; D gene: -; V gene: TRBV4-3; clone size: many; CDR3 protein: CASSRHKAGSGANVLTF; CDR3 DNA: TGCGCCAGCAGCAGACACAAAGCGGGCTCTGGGGCCAACGTCCTGACTTTC
J gene: TRBJ2-5; D gene: TRBD1; V gene: TRBV19; clone size: -; CDR3 protein: CASNRQGQETQYF; CDR3 DNA: TGTGCCAGTAACCGACAGGGCCAAGAGACCCAGTACTTC
J gene: TRBJ2-1; D gene: TRBD2; V gene: TRBV6-2/TRBV6-3; clone size: -; CDR3 protein: CTSMATSGRPFGNEQFF; CDR3 DNA: TGTACCAGCATGGCGACTAGCGGGAGGCCCTTTGGCAATGAGCAGTTCTTC
J gene: TRBJ2-5; D gene: -; V gene: TRBV5-4; clone size: -; CDR3 protein: CASSFRHGIGEETQYF; CDR3 DNA: TGTGCCAGTAGCTTTCGACATGGGATAGGGGAGGAGACCCAGTACTTC
J gene: TRBJ2-1; D gene: TRBD2; V gene: TRBV5-1; clone size: -; CDR3 protein: CASNLRTSGCNEQFF; CDR3 DNA: TGCGCCAGCAACTTGAGGACTAGCGGTTGCAATGAGCAGTTCTTC
J gene: TRBJ2-2; D gene: -; V gene: TRBV4-2; clone size: many; CDR3 protein: CASSQDDRGSGELFF; CDR3 DNA: TGTGCCAGCAGCCAAGACGATAGGGGGTCCGGGGAGCTGTTTTTT
J gene: TRBJ2-5; D gene: -; V gene: TRBV4-3; clone size: few; CDR3 protein: CASSQDYGRAGHKTQYF; CDR3 DNA: TGCGCCAGCAGCCAAGATTACGGGCGGGCTGGACATAAGACCCAGTACTTC
J gene: TRBJ2-7; D gene: TRBD2; V gene: TRBV28; clone size: once; CDR3 protein: CAISKSGRYEQYF; CDR3 DNA: TGTGCCATCAGTAAAAGCGGGAGATACGAGCAGTACTTC
J gene: TRBJ2-5; D gene: TRBD2; V gene: TRBV4-1; clone size: many; CDR3 protein: CARGLAGETQYF; CDR3 DNA: TGCGCCAGGGGACTAGCGGGGGAGACCCAGTACTTC
J gene: TRBJ1-1; D gene: -; V gene: TRBV6-1; clone size: -; CDR3 protein: CASSIGDKGVSTEAFF; CDR3 DNA: TGTGCCAGCAGTATTGGAGACAAGGGGGTCAGCACTGAAGCTTTCTTT
J gene: TRBJ1-1; D gene: -; V gene: TRBV6-4; clone size: -; CDR3 protein: CASSDSLNTEAFF; CDR3 DNA: TGTGCCAGCAGTGACAGTCTGAACACTGAAGCTTTCTTT
J gene: TRBJ1-1; D gene: -; V gene: TRBV20-1; clone size: -; CDR3 protein: CSATPLTDKKTEAFF; CDR3 DNA: TGCAGTGCTACTCCACTGACAGACAAGAAAACTGAAGCTTTCTTT
J gene: TRBJ1-2; D gene: -; V gene: TRBV4-1; clone size: -; CDR3 protein: CACSLRVRGYSGYTF; CDR3 DNA: TGCGCCTGCAGCCTACGGGTCAGGGGATACTCTGGCTACACCTTC
J gene: TRBJ2-2; D gene: -; V gene: TRBV5-4; clone size: -; CDR3 protein: CASSSGQRVTGELSF; CDR3 DNA: TGTGCCAGCAGCTCGGGGCAGCGGGTCACCGGGGAGCTGTCTTTT
J gene: TRBJ2-1; D gene: TRBD1; V gene: TRBV29-1; clone size: few; CDR3 protein: CIVGQGGAYNEQFF; CDR3 DNA: TGCATCGTGGGACAGGGGGGGGCCTACAATGAGCAGTTCTTC
J gene: TRBJ2-3; D gene: -; V gene: TRBV20-1; clone size: many; CDR3 protein: CSARDASVSTDTQYF; CDR3 DNA: TGCAGTGCTAGAGACGCTAGCGTAAGCACAGATACGCAGTATTTT
J gene: TRBJ2-7; D gene: -; V gene: TRBV11-3; clone size: -; CDR3 protein: CANSLDTGAYEQYF; CDR3 DNA: TGTGCTAACAGCTTAGATACGGGAGCCTACGAGCAGTACTTC
J gene: TRBJ1-2; D gene: -; V gene: TRBV12-3/TRBV12-4; clone size: many; CDR3 protein: CASSGGRKSYTF; CDR3 DNA: TGTGCCAGCAGTGGCGGACGGAAAAGCTACACCTTC
J gene: TRBJ2-1; D gene: TRBD2; V gene: TRBV11-2; clone size: once; CDR3 protein: CASSLGAGDYNEQFF; CDR3 DNA: TGTGCCAGCAGTTTAGGAGCGGGGGATTACAATGAGCAGTTCTTC
J gene: TRBJ2-4; D gene: TRBD2; V gene: TRBV6-6; clone size: many; CDR3 protein: CATSHGGASSQNIQYF; CDR3 DNA: TGTGCCACCTCCCACGGGGGGGCGTCGTCCCAAAACATTCAGTACTTC
J gene: TRBJ1-2; D gene: -; V gene: TRBV11-1; clone size: -; CDR3 protein: CASNSHGPLYGYTF; CDR3 DNA: TGTGCCAGCAACTCACATGGCCCGCTCTATGGCTACACATTC
J gene: TRBJ2-7; D gene: TRBD2; V gene: TRBV5-1; clone size: few; CDR3 protein: CASSPSPAGALEQYF; CDR3 DNA: TGCGCCAGCAGCCCTTCTCCAGCGGGAGCCCTCGAGCAGTACTTC
J gene: TRBJ2-1; D gene: -; V gene: TRBV11-3; clone size: -; CDR3 protein: CASSLELTSGSHNVQFF; CDR3 DNA: TGTGCCAGCAGCCTAGAGTTAACTAGTGGGAGCCACAATGTGCAGTTCTTC
J gene: TRBJ2-5; D gene: -; V gene: TRBV7-8; clone size: -; CDR3 protein: CASSITNKETQYF; CDR3 DNA: TGTGCCAGCAGCATTACTAATAAAGAGACCCAGTACTTC
J gene: TRBJ2-3; D gene: -; V gene: TRBV6-2/TRBV6-3; clone size: -; CDR3 protein: CSSSPYSLNTQYF; CDR3 DNA: TGTTCCAGCAGTCCGTACTCCCTGAACACGCAGTATTTT
J gene: TRBJ2-4; D gene: TRBD1; V gene: TRBV4-2; clone size: -; CDR3 protein: CISSHVKGQGDIQYF; CDR3 DNA: TGTATCAGCAGCCATGTAAAGGGACAGGGGGACATTCAGTACTTC
J gene: TRBJ2-3; D gene: TRBD2; V gene: TRBV9; clone size: -; CDR3 protein: CARSPGASGATDTQYF; CDR3 DNA: TGTGCCAGGAGCCCTGGAGCTAGCGGGGCCACAGATACGCAGTATTTT
J gene: TRBJ1-6; D gene: -; V gene: TRBV11-2; clone size: -; CDR3 protein: CTSSLGGTGTLHF; CDR3 DNA: TGTACAAGCAGCTTAGGGGGAACAGGGACCCTCCACTTT
J gene: TRBJ1-6; D gene: -; V gene: TRBV5-1; clone size: few; CDR3 protein: CASSSDGLHLHF; CDR3 DNA: TGCGCCAGCAGCTCCGACGGCCTGCACCTCCACTTT
J gene: TRBJ2-2; D gene: TRBD2; V gene: TRBV7-8; clone size: -; CDR3 protein: CASSLIRLTGGTNTGELFF; CDR3 DNA: TGTGCCAGCAGCTTAATCAGACTAACGGGAGGAACGAACACCGGGGAACTGTTTTTT
J gene: TRBJ1-1; D gene: -; V gene: TRBV11-2; clone size: -; CDR3 protein: CDSSLVGQNTEAFF; CDR3 DNA: TGTGACAGCAGCTTAGTCGGCCAGAACACTGAAGCTTTCTTC